This TCR beta chain was captured by sequencing in a study of Graves' ophthalmopathy and Graves' hyperthyroidism. V shed 4 bases and J shed 0 bases, with 6 bases lying between them. Germline V lookup: CDR1 DFQATT, CDR2 SNEGSKA (reference sequence). The CDR3 sequence is 13 residues long. This clonotype was observed a handful of times. Its specificity is not known. Amplified material comprised TCR beta CDR3 regions derived from RNA transcripts. First-round RT-PCR used HTBI primers; second-round multiplex PCR followed. TCRdb ran MiXCR on the multiplex PCR reads and lists one entry per CDR3 protein. The table lists about 700,000 distinct CDR3 sequences, under 50% of them singletons. Study-level results: In blood appeared most of the expanded thyroid clonotypes whose frequency exceeded 0.001. Ophthalmopathy progression predictions by the model showed 72.22% specificity and roughly 71% sensitivity.

This TCR came from an adult man with Graves' ophthalmopathy. The chain links TRBV20-1 to TRBJ2-2; D gene uncertain. Sequencing input: peripheral blood. In DNA, the CDR3 is TGCAGTGCTATCTATCCGAACACCGGGGAGCTGTTTTTT. Protein product: CSAIYPNTGELFF.